The T cell receptor (beta chain) under discussion was sequenced for a study of T-cell reconstitution after alpha-beta-depleted transplantation in children. Findings of the study overall: Surviving recipient T cells and intrathymic progenitors accounted for some patients' high TCRbeta diversity at day 60. Diversity and T-cell counts at one year after transplant derived mostly from new T cells. Roughly two months post-transplant, alpha-beta T cells reportedly originated from several hundred graft clones that had expanded.

Preparation of the TCRbeta library used unique molecular identifiers. TCRdb re-called the PCR reads through MiXCR, storing one row per CDR3 protein. The data contain 600,000 to 700,000 distinct CDR3 sequences, approximately 14% of them seen just once; the ten biggest clones take up 0.79%. On this clonotype itself: Its target is not known.

The CDR3 is 15 residues long. V lost 0 bases, J lost 6 bases, and 16 bases lay in between. The V gene's germline CDR1 is SGHDT and CDR2 YYEEEE. The TCR sequence derives from a girl aged 2 to 9 with congenital amegakaryocytic thrombocytopenia, due to receive a stem cell transplant. The sample in question was PBMCs, obtained before TCRalphabeta/CD19-depleted stem cell transplant. The rearrangement links TRBV5-6 to TRBJ2-7; D remains unclear. The CDR3 is CASSLARRPPFEQYF. The CDR3 DNA follows: TGTGCCAGCAGCTTGGCACGGAGACCCCCTTTCGAGCAGTACTTC.